These 21 T cell receptor beta chains were all obtained from the same sample, sequenced in a study of ipilimumab plus nivolumab after autologous stem cell transplantation. Method: immunoSEQ multiplex PCR; TCRdb's copy keeps in-frame clones and lacks some. This table has 4,500 to 6,000 clones, about two thirds appearing once. Source: PBMCs, taken in a trial of ipilimumab plus nivolumab as post-transplant consolidation. The receptor source for this set is a male donor with multiple myeloma.

The V and J genes are TRBV7-9 and TRBJ2-6; D call uncertain. The CDR3 is made up of 18 amino acids. Trimming left V 2 bases short and J 0 bases short, with 14 bases between. In germline, CDR1 is SEHNR, CDR2 FQNEAQ (reference sequence). The DNA of the CDR3 is TGTGCCAGCAGCTTACGCTGGCGCGCAGACTCTGGGGCCAACGTCCTGACTTTC. This translates into CASSLRWRADSGANVLTF.

The J gene is TRBJ2-5, the V gene TRBV2; a weak D match, TRBD2 (5 bases). The CDR3 consists of 13 residues. CDR1 SNHLY and CDR2 FYNNEI come from the germline V gene. Deletions cut 8 bases from V and 7 bases from J, with 17 bases between. The CDR3 DNA reads TGTGCCAGCGGGCGTGAGGAGGACGGGACCCAGTACTTC. This encodes CASGREEDGTQYF.

This clone appeared a single time. The chain links TRBV5-4 to TRBJ2-4; TRBD1 matches at 8 bases. Per germline, CDR1 SGHNT and CDR2 YYREEE (reference sequence). V lost 0 bases, J lost 4 bases, and 0 bases stayed unmatched. CDR3 length: 14 amino acids. The CDR3 spells CASSLGDRKNIQYF. CDR3 nucleotides: TGTGCCAGCAGCTTGGGGGACAGGAAAAACATTCAGTACTTC.

Regarding this clone: A far larger clone is only one base removed, so a read error is likely. Other DNA sequences in the same sample also yield this CDR3. The chain is built from TRBV5-2 and TRBJ2-4. TRBV5-2 is a documented pseudogene. The CDR3 extends over 13 amino acids. CDR3: CASSPSADNIQYF. The DNA for the CDR3 is TGTGCCAGCAGCCCTTCGGCCGATAACATTCAGTACTTC.

This clone showed up just once. J is TRBJ2-1 and V is TRBV9; possible D gene TRBD1, 5 bases. V was cut by 0 bases and J by 10 bases, with 20 bases left in between. CDR1 is SGDLS, CDR2 YYNGEE, per germline. This CDR3 has 16 amino acids. CDR3 DNA: TGTGCCAGCAGCGTAGCATCCGGGCAAGGGTCAGGGGAGCAGTTCTTC. It specifies CASSVASGQGSGEQFF.

This clone has only a few counts. The CDR3, as DNA: TGCGCCAGCAGCCAAGATTACCAGGGTGTCCAAGAGACCCAGTACTTC. Amino acids: CASSQDYQGVQETQYF. V and J are TRBV4-1 and TRBJ2-5, with D possibly matching TRBD1 (5 bases). The CDR3 runs 16 residues. The V gene lost 0 bases and the J gene lost 1 base, with 12 bases spanning the gap. Germline V gene lookup returns CDR1 MGHRA and CDR2 YSYEKL.

The chain links TRBV7-5 to TRBJ2-1; the table's D call, TRBD2, has no DNA check behind it. TRBV7-5 is a listed pseudogene. This CDR3 is built from 13 residues. CDR3 amino acids: CASGGQDVGEQFF. Written as DNA, the CDR3 is TGTGCTAGCGGGGGCCAAGATGTAGGTGAGCAGTTCTTC.

In this sample, this clone is medium-sized. The sample contains more than one DNA sequence encoding this CDR3. V gene TRBV9 combines with J gene TRBJ1-2; 7 bases map to TRBD1. The V and J ends lost 0 bases and 8 bases, in that order; junction bases with no gene match: 7. CDR3 length: 14 residues. The germline V gene has CDR1 SGDLS and CDR2 YYNGEE. The CDR3 protein is CASSVVEGAGGYTF. In DNA, the CDR3 is TGTGCCAGCAGCGTAGTGGAGGGGGCGGGGGGCTACACCTTC.

This clone has just one count. The chain couples TRBV9 to TRBJ1-3; TRBD1 is a possible D gene (5 bases). V lost 0 bases to trimming and J lost 0 bases, with 7 bases between them. The CDR3 consists of 15 residues. Germline V gene data show CDR1 as SGDLS and CDR2 as YYNGEE. CDR3 amino acids: CASSVEGSSGNTIYF. The CDR3 DNA is TGTGCCAGCAGCGTAGAGGGGAGCTCTGGAAACACCATATATTTT.

This clone was seen a handful of times. This chain joins TRBV19 and TRBJ2-3; 8 nucleotides match TRBD2. The junction had 9 bases not matched to a gene; V was cut back by 7 bases and J by 6 bases. This CDR3 contains 14 residues. Looked up from germline, CDR1 is LNHDA and CDR2 is SQIVND (reference sequence). This CDR3 reads CASNPAGATDTQYF. CDR3 nucleotide sequence: TGTGCCAGTAACCCAGCGGGAGCCACTGATACGCAGTATTTT.

This chain uses TRBV5-1 with TRBJ2-4, with D possibly being TRBD1 or TRBD2 (5 bases each). V was shortened by 3 bases and J by 9 bases, with 16 bases between the two germline ends. The CDR3 contains 14 residues. Germline values: CDR1 SGHRS, CDR2 YFSETQ. Written as DNA, the CDR3 is TGCGCCAGCAGCTACCTAGCAGGGACGGGCATTCAGTACTTC. It translates to CASSYLAGTGIQYF.

V gene TRBV7-2 combines with J gene TRBJ2-1; D is uncertain. Germline assignment: CDR1 SGHTA and CDR2 FQGNSA. The V and J ends lost 0 bases and 3 bases respectively, with 18 bases between them. This CDR3 contains 18 residues. The CDR3 nucleotides read TGTGCCAGCAGCTTAGCGCTCGGTTCCACCTCCCTCTACAATGAGCAGTTCTTC. Translation gives CASSLALGSTSLYNEQFF.

This clone was seen more than once but under ten times. The chain combines TRBV5-1 with TRBJ2-2, with 12 nucleotides matching TRBD2. Germline values: CDR1 SGHRS, CDR2 YFSETQ. Trimming cost V 5 bases and J 2 bases; bases outside gene matches: 1. The CDR3 contains 15 residues. The CDR3 loop reads CASRLAGGNTGELFF. Written as DNA, the CDR3 is TGCGCCAGCAGACTAGCGGGAGGAAACACCGGGGAGCTGTTTTTT.

Comments on this clone: Within the sample, other DNA sequences also encode this same CDR3. The chain joins TRBV27 to TRBJ2-1; 8 nucleotides match TRBD2. Germline CDR1 reads MNHEY; CDR2 reads SMNVEV (reference sequence). V lost 6 bases, J lost 3 bases, and 4 bases stayed unmatched. The CDR3 has 14 amino acids. The CDR3 coding sequence is TGTGCCAGCAGCGGGGGGGCCGGCTACAATGAGCAGTTCTTC. Translated: CASSGGAGYNEQFF.

The rearrangement joins TRBV7-8 to TRBJ2-1, with 13 positions matching TRBD2. The CDR3 sequence is 15 residues long. V was clipped by 5 bases and J by 8 bases; unmatched bases: 6. Germline V lookup: CDR1 SGHVS, CDR2 FQNEAQ. The CDR3 protein is CASSELAGGSHEQFF. The CDR3 bases are TGTGCCAGCAGCGAACTAGCGGGGGGGTCCCATGAGCAGTTCTTC.

The rearrangement links TRBV19 to TRBJ1-3; 7 nucleotides align to TRBD1. The V and J ends lost 6 bases and 8 bases, in that order; junction bases with no gene match: 4. From germline, CDR1 is LNHDA and CDR2 SQIVND (reference sequence). There are 12 residues in the CDR3. CDR3 sequence reads: CASRAQGDTIYF. CDR3 bases: TGTGCCAGTAGGGCGCAGGGGGACACCATATATTTT.

CDR3 amino acids: CASSFGHKENEQFF. CDR3 sequence (DNA): TGTGCCAGCAGTTTCGGGCACAAAGAGAATGAGCAGTTCTTC. The chain recombines TRBV6-6 with TRBJ2-1; D is uncertain. From germline, CDR1 is MNHNY and CDR2 SVGAGI (reference sequence). V was shortened by 4 bases and J by 7 bases, with 14 bases between the two germline ends. There are 14 residues in the CDR3.

The chain joins TRBV2 to TRBJ1-1; unclear D gene. Germline CDR1 is SNHLY and CDR2 is FYNNEI. V lost 10 bases and J 0 bases, leaving 15 bases between the germline ends. The CDR3 runs 14 residues. The CDR3 here is CANSGVGMNTEAFF. The CDR3 region has the DNA TGTGCCAATTCTGGGGTCGGCATGAACACTGAAGCTTTCTTT.

The V call is TRBV7-2, the J call TRBJ2-7; tentative D call: TRBD2 (5 bases). The CDR3 contains 14 residues. Germline V CDR1 and CDR2: SGHTA, FQGNSA. Trimming removed 5 bases at V and 3 bases at J, with 14 bases between. In DNA, the CDR3 is TGTGCCAGCAGCCCTGCTCTTGGGAGCTACGAGCAGTACTTC. It specifies CASSPALGSYEQYF.

The J gene is TRBJ2-5, the V gene TRBV6-5, with TRBD2 matching over 8 bases. Germline V gene sequence: CDR1 MNHEY, CDR2 SVGAGI. This CDR3 spans 15 amino acids. Unmatched junction bases numbered 7, after V lost 2 bases and J lost 5 bases. CDR3 sequence (DNA): TGTGCCAGCAGTTACAAAGTACGGGGGGGGGAGACCCAGTACTTC. It is translated as CASSYKVRGGETQYF.

This CDR3 reads CASSFPPQGYTF. Written as DNA, the CDR3 is TGTGCCAGCAGCTTTCCCCCCCAGGGCTACACCTTC. The chain recombines TRBV11-2 with TRBJ1-2; D gene ambiguous. This CDR3 comprises 12 residues. Trimming stripped 3 bases from V and 8 bases from J, with 10 bases between. CDR1 is SGHAT, CDR2 FQNNGV, per germline.